This TCR beta chain appears in the sequencing data of a study of shared clonotypes between healthy human individuals. For the study at large: The cohort had two women and a few men, ages 18 to 49.

Replicate PCRs run on sorted subsets employed 200 ng DNA, about 27,000 T cell genomes. Here immunoSEQ multiplex PCR was the method, and the copy in TCRdb shows in-frame clones only, minus some. Of approximately 740,000 clones listed, around two thirds were seen once; the top ten hold approximately 1.8%. This clone appeared a few times. Antigen: not known. Other DNA sequences from this sample encode an identical CDR3 as well. Whole-study results and caveats: All-four-donor shared clonotypes had higher generation probabilities than non-shared clonotypes did.

CDR1 and CDR2 (germline): LNHDA, SQIVND (reference sequence). This CDR3 contains 12 residues. V was clipped by 5 bases and J by 6 bases, with 9 bases between them. The chain links TRBV19 to TRBJ2-3; D possibly corresponds to TRBD2 (5 bases). The TCR comes from a woman in her 30s in good health. The sample taken for sequencing was memory CD4+ T cells sorted from blood. Subset described: CD45RA-negative fraction. The CDR3, as DNA: TGTGCCAGTAGTCCCCGAGGGGATACGCAGTATTTT. Protein product: CASSPRGDTQYF.